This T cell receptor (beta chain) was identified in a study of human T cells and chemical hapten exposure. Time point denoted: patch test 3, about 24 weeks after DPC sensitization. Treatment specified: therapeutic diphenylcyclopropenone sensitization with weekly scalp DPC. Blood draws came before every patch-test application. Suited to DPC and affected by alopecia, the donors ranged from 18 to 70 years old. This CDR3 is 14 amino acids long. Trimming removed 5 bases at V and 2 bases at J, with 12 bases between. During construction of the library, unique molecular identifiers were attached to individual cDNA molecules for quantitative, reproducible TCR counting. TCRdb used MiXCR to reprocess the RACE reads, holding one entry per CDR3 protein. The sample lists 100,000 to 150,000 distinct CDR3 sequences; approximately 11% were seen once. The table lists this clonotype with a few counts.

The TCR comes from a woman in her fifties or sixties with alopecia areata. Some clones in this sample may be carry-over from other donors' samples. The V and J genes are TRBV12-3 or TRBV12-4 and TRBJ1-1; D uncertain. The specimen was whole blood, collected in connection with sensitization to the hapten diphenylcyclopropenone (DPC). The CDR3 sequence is CASSPRVLNTEAFF. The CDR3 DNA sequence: TGTGCCAGCAGTCCTAGGGTCCTCAACACTGAAGCTTTCTTT.